What follows describes a single T cell receptor beta chain. Its specificity is unknown. This CDR3 region has 16 residues. V lost 2 bases and J lost 3, with 17 bases in between. CDR1 SGHAT and CDR2 FQNNGV come from the germline V gene. This sample is drawn from a study of CD8+ T cells in alopecia areata. Background on the study: Treated patients swallowed 5 to 10 mg of oral tofacitinib twice daily. Tofacitinib exposure lasted 6 to 18 months, followed by 6 months off drug.

Extraction and reverse transcription of RNA yielded cDNA as the sequencing template. The protocol was immunoSEQ multiplex PCR, while the TCRdb copy is restricted to in-frame clones and leaves out a portion. The repertoire holds about 180,000 clones, with roughly 63% as singletons. Study findings and constraints: Across lesional scalp, and particularly alopecia totalis/universalis, clonality surpassed that of normal scalp. Sequencing of scalp samples also includes resident alphabeta T cells from normal skin.

This clonotype was sampled from a human donor with alopecia areata. Sequenced here: CD4+ T cells sorted from blood, sampled at week 0. The chain uses TRBV11-2 and TRBJ2-7; D is tentatively TRBD1 or TRBD2 (7 bases each). The CDR3 DNA sequence: TGTGCCAGCAGCTTATCCTTAACAGGGGAGGGCTACGAGCAGTACTTC. Amino acid sequence: CASSLSLTGEGYEQYF.